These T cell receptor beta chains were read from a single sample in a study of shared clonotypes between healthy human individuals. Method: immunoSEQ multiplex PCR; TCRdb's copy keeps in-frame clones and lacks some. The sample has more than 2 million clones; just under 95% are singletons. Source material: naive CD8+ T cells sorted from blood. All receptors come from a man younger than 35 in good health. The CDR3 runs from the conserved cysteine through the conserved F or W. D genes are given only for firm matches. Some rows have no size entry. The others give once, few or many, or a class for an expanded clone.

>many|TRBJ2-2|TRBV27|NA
CASSFFRDGELFF
TGTGCCAGCAGTTTCTTCAGAGACGGGGAGCTGTTTTTT
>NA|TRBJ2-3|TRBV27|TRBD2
CASSPAAGDVTDTQYF
TGTGCCAGCAGCCCTGCGGCGGGAGACGTGACAGATACGCAGTATTTT
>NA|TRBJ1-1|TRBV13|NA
CASSLRQGPMNTEAFF
TGTGCCAGCAGCTTGAGGCAGGGTCCAATGAACACTGAAGCTTTCTTT
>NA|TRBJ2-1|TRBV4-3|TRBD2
CASSQDPGTGGNEQFF
TGCGCCAGCAGCCAAGATCCCGGCACGGGGGGCAATGAGCAGTTCTTC
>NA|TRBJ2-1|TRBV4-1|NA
CASSQEYTREQFF
TGCGCCAGCAGCCAAGAGTACACCCGTGAGCAGTTCTTC
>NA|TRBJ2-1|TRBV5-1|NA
CASSPWPFAQEAEQFF
TGCGCCAGCAGCCCGTGGCCCTTTGCCCAGGAAGCTGAGCAGTTCTTC
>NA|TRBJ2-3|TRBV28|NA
CASSPILGDTQYF
TGTGCCAGCAGTCCCATACTAGGAGATACGCAGTATTTT
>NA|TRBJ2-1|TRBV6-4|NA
CASSEREREITEQFF
TGTGCCAGCAGTGAACGGGAGAGGGAAATTACTGAGCAGTTCTTC
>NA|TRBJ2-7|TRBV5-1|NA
CASSFGWGGPNEQYF
TGCGCCAGCAGCTTCGGTTGGGGGGGGCCCAACGAGCAGTACTTC
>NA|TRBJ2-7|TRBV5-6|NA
CASSLEGVTYEQYF
TGTGCCAGCAGCTTGGAGGGGGTAACCTACGAGCAGTACTTC
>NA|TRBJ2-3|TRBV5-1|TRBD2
CASSEGLAGVDTQYF
TGCGCCAGCAGCGAAGGACTAGCGGGAGTAGATACGCAGTATTTT
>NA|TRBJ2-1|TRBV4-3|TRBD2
CASSQEPGLAEDNEQFF
TGCGCCAGCAGCCAAGAACCGGGACTAGCGGAGGACAATGAGCAGTTCTTC
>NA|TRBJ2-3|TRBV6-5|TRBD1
CASSYGTGVDTQYF
TGTGCCAGCAGTTACGGCACAGGGGTGGATACGCAGTATTTT
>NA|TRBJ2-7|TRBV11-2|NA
CASSPFDEQYF
TGTGCCAGCAGCCCTTTCGACGAGCAGTACTTC
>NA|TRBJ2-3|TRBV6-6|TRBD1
CASSTTGAAGDTQYF
TGTGCCAGCAGTACGACAGGGGCGGCGGGAGATACGCAGTATTTT
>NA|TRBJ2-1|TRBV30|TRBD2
CAWRNSGAPRNEQFF
TGTGCCTGGAGGAATAGCGGGGCTCCGCGCAATGAGCAGTTCTTC